This TCR beta chain came from a study of regulatory T cells in long-lasting Graves disease. Notes on the study in general: Persistent Graves' patients showed a TCR diversity that was lower than that of newly diagnosed ones. Persistent disease samples used TRBV28, TRBJ1-2 and TRBJ2-5 preferentially. A greater number of public clonotypes (about 2,900) was shared by persistent patients than by new patients (around 970).

Construction of the TCR beta libraries employed iRepertoire HTBI primers in conjunction with Arm-PCR of CDR3 regions. TCRdb passed the multiplex PCR reads through MiXCR, listing each CDR3 protein once. The table shows approximately 470,000 distinct CDR3 sequences, with more than 20% occurring only once. Time point meaning: persistent/refractory GD, antithyroid drugs over 5 years with positive TRAb. RNA isolated from PBMCs was used to make the TCR library. This clonotype was detected a few times. Its antigen is still unknown. Germline V CDR1 and CDR2: SGHTA, FQGNSA. The CDR3 runs 14 residues. Trimming took off 2 bases at V and 11 bases at J, with 17 bases between the two ends.

The chain employs TRBV7-2 and TRBJ2-3; D possibly uses TRBD1 or TRBD2 (5 bases each). This clonotype was sampled from a female donor with Graves disease. The sample consisted of peripheral blood mononuclear cells (PBMCs), taken when the disease was refractory, from a patient treated with antithyroid drugs. CDR3 in amino acids: CASSLPRAGGGQYF. The CDR3, as DNA: TGTGCCAGCAGCTTACCCAGGGCCGGCGGAGGGCAGTATTTT. Based on the CDR3 plus reference TRBV7-2 and TRBJ2-3, the full variable domain is GAGVSQSPSNKVTEKGKDVELRCDPISGHTALYWYRQSLGQGLEFLIYFQGNSAPDKSGLPSDRFSAERTGGSVSTLTIQRTQQEDSAVYLCASSLPRAGGGQYFGPGTRLTVL.